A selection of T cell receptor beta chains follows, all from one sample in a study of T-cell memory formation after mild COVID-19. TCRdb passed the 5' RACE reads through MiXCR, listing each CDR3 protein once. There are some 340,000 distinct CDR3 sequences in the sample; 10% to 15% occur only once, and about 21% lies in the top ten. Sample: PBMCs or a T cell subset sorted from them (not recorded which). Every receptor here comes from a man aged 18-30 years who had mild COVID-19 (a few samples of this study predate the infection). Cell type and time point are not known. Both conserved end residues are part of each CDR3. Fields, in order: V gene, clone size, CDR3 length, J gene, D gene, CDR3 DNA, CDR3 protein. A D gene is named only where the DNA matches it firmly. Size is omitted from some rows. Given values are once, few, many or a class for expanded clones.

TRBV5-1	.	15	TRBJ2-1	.	TGCGCCAGCAGCCCCAGGGGGAACCTAGCGGAGGAGCAGTTCTTC	CASSPRGNLAEEQFF
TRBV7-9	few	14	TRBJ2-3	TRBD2	TGTGCCAGCAGCTTCGTGCGGGGGAAAGATACGCAGTATTTT	CASSFVRGKDTQYF
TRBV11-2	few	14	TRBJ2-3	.	TGTGCCAGCAGGCTCACCGGGGGCGCAGATACGCAGTATTTT	CASRLTGGADTQYF
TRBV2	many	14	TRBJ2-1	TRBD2	TGTGCCAGCCCGCGGGGGACTACCGGGTATGAGCAGTTCTTC	CASPRGTTGYEQFF
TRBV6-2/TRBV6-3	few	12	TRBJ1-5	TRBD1	TGTGCCAGCAGTACAGGGGCGCAGCCCCAGCATTTT	CASSTGAQPQHF
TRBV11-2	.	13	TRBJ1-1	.	TGTGCCAAGCTTCTGGACATGAACACTGAAGCTTTCTTT	CAKLLDMNTEAFF
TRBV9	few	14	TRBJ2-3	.	TGTGCCAGCAGCCTCGGGACTTTCACAGATACGCAGTATTTT	CASSLGTFTDTQYF
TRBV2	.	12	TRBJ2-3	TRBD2	TGTGCCAGCATGCGGGGGACAGATACGCAGTATTTT	CASMRGTDTQYF
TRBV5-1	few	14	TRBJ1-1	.	TGCGCCAGCAGCTTGGACAGGGTGGAAACTGAAGCTTTCTTT	CASSLDRVETEAFF
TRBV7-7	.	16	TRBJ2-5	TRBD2	TGTGCTAGCAGCTTAGGAGCGGGGGGCCGTGGGGAGACCCAGTACTTC	CASSLGAGGRGETQYF
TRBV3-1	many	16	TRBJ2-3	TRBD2	TGTGCCAGCAGCCTCCTGATGGCGGGGGATCAAGATACGCAGTATTTT	CASSLLMAGDQDTQYF
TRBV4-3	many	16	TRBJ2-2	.	TGCGCCAGCAGCCAAGATTTGGGACACGAAACCGGGGAGCTGTTTTTT	CASSQDLGHETGELFF
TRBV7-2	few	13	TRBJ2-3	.	TGTGCCAGCAGCTTAGATTGGGGGCGCGTCCAGTATTTT	CASSLDWGRVQYF
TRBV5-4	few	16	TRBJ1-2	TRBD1	TGTGCCAGCAGCTTGGCCCTTCAGGGGGCGATAAGTGGCTACACCTTC	CASSLALQGAISGYTF
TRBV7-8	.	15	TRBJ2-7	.	TGTGCCAGCAGCCCAACCCCGGGGGTATCCTACGAGCAGTACTTC	CASSPTPGVSYEQYF
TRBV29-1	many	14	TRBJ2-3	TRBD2	TGCAGCGCAGGACTAGCGGGGGACGGCGATACGCAGTATTTT	CSAGLAGDGDTQYF
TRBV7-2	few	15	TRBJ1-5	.	TGTGCCAGCAGCTTCAGTACAGATAGCAATCAGCCCCAGCATTTT	CASSFSTDSNQPQHF
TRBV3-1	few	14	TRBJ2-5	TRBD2	TGTGCCAGCAGCCAGGGACTAGCGGTCTCAACCCAGTACTTC	CASSQGLAVSTQYF
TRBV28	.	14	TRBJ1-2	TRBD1	TGTGCCAGCAGTCCCAGGGGGGTAAACTATGGCTACACCTTC	CASSPRGVNYGYTF
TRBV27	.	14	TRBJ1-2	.	TGTGCCAGCAGCCGGGGGGGCGCCCTATATGGCTACACCTTC	CASSRGGALYGYTF
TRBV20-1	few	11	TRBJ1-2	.	TGCAGTGCTAGGTTACCAAGTGGCTACACCTTC	CSARLPSGYTF
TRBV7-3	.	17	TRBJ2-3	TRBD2	TGTGCCAGCAGCCATTCGGTATCCGGGGGGGCGCCGGATACGCAGTATTTT	CASSHSVSGGAPDTQYF
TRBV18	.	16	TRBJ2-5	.	TGTGCCAGCTCACCATTGGCAGGGGCCCATCGAGAGACCCAGTACTTC	CASSPLAGAHRETQYF
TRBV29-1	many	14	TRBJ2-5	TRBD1	TGCAGCGGGCGGACAGGGACCGCCCTGGAGACCCAGTACTTC	CSGRTGTALETQYF
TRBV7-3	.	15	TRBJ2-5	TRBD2	TGTGCCAGCAGCTTCAGCGGGGGGCCCCAAGAGACCCAGTACTTC	CASSFSGGPQETQYF
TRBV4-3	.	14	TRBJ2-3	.	TGCGCCAGCAGCCCCGGAGGTGTAACAGATACGCAGTATTTT	CASSPGGVTDTQYF
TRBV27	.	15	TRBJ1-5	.	TGTGCCAGCAGTTTAAGGTTCCAGAACAATCAGCCCCAGCATTTT	CASSLRFQNNQPQHF
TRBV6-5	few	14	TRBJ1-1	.	TGTGCCAGCAGTTACCGTGACGGATACACTGAAGCTTTCTTT	CASSYRDGYTEAFF
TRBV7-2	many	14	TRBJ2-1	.	TGTGCCAGCAGCTTAGATCGACGGGGCAATGAGCAGTTCTTC	CASSLDRRGNEQFF
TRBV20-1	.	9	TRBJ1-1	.	TGCAGTGCGGGGGCTGAAGCTTTCTTT	CSAGAEAFF
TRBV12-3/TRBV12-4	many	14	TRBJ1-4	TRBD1	TGTGCCAGCAGTCATGGACAGGGTAGGGAAAAACTGTTTTTT	CASSHGQGREKLFF
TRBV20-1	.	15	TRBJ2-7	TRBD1	TGCAGTGCTGAACCGGGACAGGGAGACTCCTACGAGCAGTACTTC	CSAEPGQGDSYEQYF
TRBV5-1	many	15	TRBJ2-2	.	TGCGCCAGCAGCTTTCATGAACTGAACACCGGGGAGCTGTTTTTT	CASSFHELNTGELFF
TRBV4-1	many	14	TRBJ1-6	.	TGCGCCAGCAGCCACCCAGGGTGGAGCTCACCCCTCCACTTT	CASSHPGWSSPLHF
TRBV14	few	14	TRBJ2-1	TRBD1	TGTGCCAGCAGCCCAAGGGGGCAAGCCAATGAGCAGTTCTTC	CASSPRGQANEQFF
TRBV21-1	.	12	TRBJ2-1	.	TGTGCCACCCAGCCCCCCTACAATGAGCAGTTCTTC	CATQPPYNEQFF
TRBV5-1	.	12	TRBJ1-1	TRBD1	TGCGCCAGCAGCTTAGACAGGGTGTCAGCTTTCTTT	CASSLDRVSAFF
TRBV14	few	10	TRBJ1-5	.	TGTGCCAGTTTAAATCAGCCCCAGCATTTT	CASLNQPQHF
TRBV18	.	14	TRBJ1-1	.	TGTGCCAGCTCACCAGGGGGGGCCCACACTGAAGCTTTCTTT	CASSPGGAHTEAFF
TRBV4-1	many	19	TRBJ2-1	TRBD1	TGCGCCAGCAGCGGGCACAGGGTTAGAGGGCCAGGGGGATACAATGAGCAGTTCTTC	CASSGHRVRGPGGYNEQFF
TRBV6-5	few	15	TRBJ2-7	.	TGTGCCAGCAGTTTTTCTATCTTTGGTAGCGACGAGCAGTACTTC	CASSFSIFGSDEQYF
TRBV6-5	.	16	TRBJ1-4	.	TGTGCCAGCAGTTACTCGATAGAGACAGGCAGTGAAAAACTGTTTTTT	CASSYSIETGSEKLFF
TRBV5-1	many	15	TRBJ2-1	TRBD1	TGCGCCAGCAGCGACACTGGACAGGGCTACAATGAGCAGTTCTTC	CASSDTGQGYNEQFF
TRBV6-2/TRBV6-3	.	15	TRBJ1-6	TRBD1	TGTGCCAGCAGGGACAGGAGGTCCTATAATTCACCCCTCCACTTT	CASRDRRSYNSPLHF
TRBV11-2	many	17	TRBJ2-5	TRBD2	TGTGCCAGCAGCTTAGATCTACCTAGCGGGGGGCAAGAGACCCAGTACTTC	CASSLDLPSGGQETQYF
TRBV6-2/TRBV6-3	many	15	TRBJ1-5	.	TGTGCCAGCAGTCTGACGGGGGGTAGCAATCAGCCCCAGCATTTT	CASSLTGGSNQPQHF
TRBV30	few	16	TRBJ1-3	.	TGTGCCTGGACCCCACCGGGCTACTGGCTCGGAAACACCATATATTTT	CAWTPPGYWLGNTIYF
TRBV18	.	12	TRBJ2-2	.	TGTGCCAGCTTCACTTACACCGGGGAGCTGTTTTTT	CASFTYTGELFF
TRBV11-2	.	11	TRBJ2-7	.	TGTGCCAGCAGCCGCGCGGGAGAGCAGTACTTC	CASSRAGEQYF
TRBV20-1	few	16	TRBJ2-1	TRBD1	TGCAGTGCTAGAGATCGCCGCAGGGGGCAGGAGAATGAGCAGTTCTTC	CSARDRRRGQENEQFF
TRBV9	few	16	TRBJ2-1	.	TGTGCCAGCAGCGTAGTTGGGTCAGGCTCCTACAATGAGCAGTTCTTC	CASSVVGSGSYNEQFF
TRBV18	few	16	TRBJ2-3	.	TGTGCCAGCTCACCGGACAGCCGGACTAGCACAGATACGCAGTATTTT	CASSPDSRTSTDTQYF